This TCR beta chain was sequenced for a study of shared clonotypes between healthy human individuals. The CDR3 is 16 amino acids. The trim removed 1 base at V and 3 bases at J, leaving 7 bases unmatched. Looked up from germline, CDR1 is MGHRA and CDR2 is YSYEKL. The sorted-subset replicate PCRs were given around 0.2 ug DNA, which is 30,000 or so T cell genomes. In the source study's methods: There were no quality scores in the junction-only immunoSEQ sequences, so filtering differed. Some clones are missing from TCRdb's copy, which holds only in-frame ones; the method was immunoSEQ multiplex PCR. V and J calls and clone size are given by that table; D and trimming were obtained from the DNA. The sample contains roughly 1,100,000 clones, about 74% of which appear only once. Study-wide results and limits: In a few donors, around 5% of naive CD4 clonotypes appeared in common. Donors were few, which limited the genetic and exposure-history diversity represented.

This clone has just one count. Its antigen is not known. This clonotype was obtained from a young man in good health. The chain has TRBV4-1 and TRBJ2-7; 9 bases align to TRBD1. The specimen was memory CD4+ T cells sorted from blood. Subset here: CD45RA-negative fraction. The chain's CDR3 is CASSQGGQGIRYEQYF. CDR3 in DNA: TGCGCCAGCAGCCAAGGGGGACAGGGAATTCGCTACGAGCAGTACTTC.